Listed below are T cell receptor beta chains from one sample, sequenced in a study of cytomegalovirus exposure and HLA in healthy donors. Sequenced by immunoSEQ multiplex PCR; TCRdb stores in-frame clones only, minus some. The sample contains about 190,000 clones, around 82% of which appear only once. The sample consisted of PBMCs. The receptor source for this set is a boy aged 5-17 years in good health and CMV-seronegative. Both conserved end residues are part of each CDR3. Fields, in order: CDR3 DNA, CDR3 protein, D gene, clone size, V gene, J gene. D genes are given only for firm matches. Size is omitted from some rows. Given values are once, few, many or a class for expanded clones.

cdr3_nt: TGTGCCAGCAGCGTGACCCCCCTAGCGGGGGGATACTCCTACAATGAGCAGTTCTTC; cdr3_aa: CASSVTPLAGGYSYNEQFF; d_call: TRBD2; clone_size: -; v_call: TRBV9; j_call: TRBJ2-1
cdr3_nt: TGTGCCTGGAGTACAGGGAATAATTCACCCCTCCACTTT; cdr3_aa: CAWSTGNNSPLHF; d_call: -; clone_size: -; v_call: TRBV30; j_call: TRBJ1-6
cdr3_nt: TGTGCCAGCAGCGAAGGACAGGGAACTTACGAGCAGTACTTC; cdr3_aa: CASSEGQGTYEQYF; d_call: TRBD1; clone_size: once; v_call: TRBV9; j_call: TRBJ2-7
cdr3_nt: TGTGCCAGCAGCCCCGAGGGGGGGGGAAGCTACACCTTC; cdr3_aa: CASSPEGGGSYTF; d_call: -; clone_size: -; v_call: TRBV7-9; j_call: TRBJ1-2
cdr3_nt: TGTGCCAGCAGCTTAGCCCCCCTAGCGGGATACGGCACAGATACGCAGTATTTT; cdr3_aa: CASSLAPLAGYGTDTQYF; d_call: TRBD2; clone_size: -; v_call: TRBV7-8; j_call: TRBJ2-3
cdr3_nt: TGTGCCAGCAGTTCCGGGACTACCACAGATACGCAGTATTTT; cdr3_aa: CASSSGTTTDTQYF; d_call: TRBD2; clone_size: -; v_call: TRBV27; j_call: TRBJ2-3
cdr3_nt: TGCAGCGTTGAGGCTAGCCGGTATCCTAGAGATACGCAGTATTTT; cdr3_aa: CSVEASRYPRDTQYF; d_call: -; clone_size: once; v_call: TRBV29-1; j_call: TRBJ2-3
cdr3_nt: TGTGCCAGCAGCTCAACTACAGGGTGGGAGACCCAGTACTTC; cdr3_aa: CASSSTTGWETQYF; d_call: -; clone_size: few; v_call: TRBV11-2; j_call: TRBJ2-5
cdr3_nt: TGTGCTAGCAGCCCCGGGTCTACCACAGATACGCAGTATTTT; cdr3_aa: CASSPGSTTDTQYF; d_call: -; clone_size: -; v_call: TRBV7-7; j_call: TRBJ2-3
cdr3_nt: TGTGCCAGCAGCGCCCAACTAGCGACTCAAGAGACCCAGTACTTC; cdr3_aa: CASSAQLATQETQYF; d_call: TRBD2; clone_size: -; v_call: TRBV9; j_call: TRBJ2-5
cdr3_nt: TGCGCCAGCAGCTTTCAGCCAAGAGGGAGCTCCTACAATGAGCAGTTCTTC; cdr3_aa: CASSFQPRGSSYNEQFF; d_call: -; clone_size: -; v_call: TRBV5-1; j_call: TRBJ2-1
cdr3_nt: TGCGCCAGCAGCTTGTTCGCCAGGGAGAACACTGAAGCTTTCTTT; cdr3_aa: CASSLFARENTEAFF; d_call: -; clone_size: -; v_call: TRBV5-1; j_call: TRBJ1-1
cdr3_nt: TGCGCCAGCAGCCTGGGGGGGGGCTCCTACAATGAGCAGTTCTTC; cdr3_aa: CASSLGGGSYNEQFF; d_call: TRBD2; clone_size: -; v_call: TRBV4-3; j_call: TRBJ2-1
cdr3_nt: TGTGCCAGCAGCTTAAGACCCCCCGGCGGACAGGGCCCTAACTATGGCTACACCTTC; cdr3_aa: CASSLRPPGGQGPNYGYTF; d_call: TRBD1; clone_size: -; v_call: TRBV7-8; j_call: TRBJ1-2
cdr3_nt: TGTGCCAGCAGTTCCCCCCACTACCGGGAGAGCGAACCAGATACGCAGTATTTT; cdr3_aa: CASSSPHYRESEPDTQYF; d_call: -; clone_size: -; v_call: TRBV28; j_call: TRBJ2-3
cdr3_nt: TGTGCCAGTTTGGGGGGAGGCCTCTATGGCTACACCTTC; cdr3_aa: CASLGGGLYGYTF; d_call: -; clone_size: -; v_call: TRBV19; j_call: TRBJ1-2
cdr3_nt: TGTTCCAGCAGCTTAGACCGGGCTGAAGCTTTCTTT; cdr3_aa: CSSSLDRAEAFF; d_call: -; clone_size: -; v_call: TRBV7-9; j_call: TRBJ1-1
cdr3_nt: TGTGCCAGCAGTAGGACTAGTTCCTTTGTCGAGACCCAGTACTTC; cdr3_aa: CASSRTSSFVETQYF; d_call: TRBD2; clone_size: -; v_call: TRBV2; j_call: TRBJ2-5
cdr3_nt: TGTGCCAGCAGCGGGACTAGGAGCTCCTACAATGAGCAGTTCTTC; cdr3_aa: CASSGTRSSYNEQFF; d_call: TRBD2; clone_size: -; v_call: TRBV9; j_call: TRBJ2-1
cdr3_nt: TGTGCCATCAGTGAAATAGGGCGGGATCAGCCCCAGCATTTT; cdr3_aa: CAISEIGRDQPQHF; d_call: -; clone_size: -; v_call: TRBV10-3; j_call: TRBJ1-5
cdr3_nt: TGTGCCAGCAGCTCGGGACAGGGGGCCGGGGCCAACGTCCTGACTTTC; cdr3_aa: CASSSGQGAGANVLTF; d_call: TRBD1; clone_size: -; v_call: TRBV5-6; j_call: TRBJ2-6
cdr3_nt: TGCGCCATATACGTTCCGGCAGGGTTTTACTCCAACTATGGCTACACCTTC; cdr3_aa: CAIYVPAGFYSNYGYTF; d_call: -; clone_size: -; v_call: TRBV4-3; j_call: TRBJ1-2
cdr3_nt: TGTGCCAGCAGTGATTTTTTGGGAGCGGAGCAGTACTTC; cdr3_aa: CASSDFLGAEQYF; d_call: -; clone_size: -; v_call: TRBV6-1; j_call: TRBJ2-7
cdr3_nt: TGTGCCAGCAGCTCCTCCCGACTAGCGGGAGGTGTAACAGATACGCAGTATTTT; cdr3_aa: CASSSSRLAGGVTDTQYF; d_call: TRBD2; clone_size: -; v_call: TRBV7-3; j_call: TRBJ2-3
cdr3_nt: TGTGCCAGCAGCCGGACTAGCGGGAGACTGGGGACCCAGTACTTC; cdr3_aa: CASSRTSGRLGTQYF; d_call: TRBD2; clone_size: -; v_call: TRBV6-5; j_call: TRBJ2-5
cdr3_nt: TGTGCCAGCAGCGTCGAAGGGGGCTACGAGCAGTACTTC; cdr3_aa: CASSVEGGYEQYF; d_call: -; clone_size: once; v_call: TRBV11-3; j_call: TRBJ2-7
cdr3_nt: TGTGCCACCAGCCCGGGACAGCTTCTGTACAATGAGCAGTTCTTC; cdr3_aa: CATSPGQLLYNEQFF; d_call: TRBD1; clone_size: few; v_call: TRBV15; j_call: TRBJ2-1
cdr3_nt: TGTGCCAGCAGCTTTGTTGTAAGCGGGGGGGCCTACGAGCAGTACTTC; cdr3_aa: CASSFVVSGGAYEQYF; d_call: TRBD2; clone_size: -; v_call: TRBV7-2; j_call: TRBJ2-7
cdr3_nt: TGTGCCAGCAGCACCCCCGGGGGGGGGAACACCGGGGAGCTGTTTTTT; cdr3_aa: CASSTPGGGNTGELFF; d_call: TRBD2; clone_size: few; v_call: TRBV9; j_call: TRBJ2-2
cdr3_nt: TGCGCCAGCAGCCCGGACAGTATATCCTACAATGAGCAGTTCTTC; cdr3_aa: CASSPDSISYNEQFF; d_call: -; clone_size: -; v_call: TRBV5-1; j_call: TRBJ2-1
cdr3_nt: TGTGCCAGCAGCGTATTGGCAGGGGAGAATTCACCCCTCCACTTT; cdr3_aa: CASSVLAGENSPLHF; d_call: -; clone_size: -; v_call: TRBV9; j_call: TRBJ1-6
cdr3_nt: TGTGCCAGTAGTATAGATGGTGAGGTGAACACTGAAGCTTTCTTT; cdr3_aa: CASSIDGEVNTEAFF; d_call: -; clone_size: once; v_call: TRBV19; j_call: TRBJ1-1
cdr3_nt: TGTGCCAGCGGACTGGGACAGGGGAACACTGAAGCTTTCTTT; cdr3_aa: CASGLGQGNTEAFF; d_call: TRBD1; clone_size: once; v_call: TRBV6-5; j_call: TRBJ1-1
cdr3_nt: TGTGCCAGCAGTTCCCTCCGACTAGCGGGAGTTGTCGGGGAGCTGTTTTTT; cdr3_aa: CASSSLRLAGVVGELFF; d_call: TRBD2; clone_size: -; v_call: TRBV28; j_call: TRBJ2-2
cdr3_nt: TGCAGCGGACTAGCGGGGGGGAACGAGCAGTACTTC; cdr3_aa: CSGLAGGNEQYF; d_call: TRBD2; clone_size: -; v_call: TRBV29-1; j_call: TRBJ2-7
cdr3_nt: TGTGCCAGCAGTTACTCAGCGGTCCCCTATGGCTACACCTTC; cdr3_aa: CASSYSAVPYGYTF; d_call: -; clone_size: -; v_call: TRBV6-6; j_call: TRBJ1-2
cdr3_nt: TGTGCCAGCAATTACAGACTAGCGGGAGGGTATGGGGAGACCCAGTACTTC; cdr3_aa: CASNYRLAGGYGETQYF; d_call: TRBD2; clone_size: -; v_call: TRBV28; j_call: TRBJ2-5
cdr3_nt: TGTGCCAGCAGCCTCGAGGCGTTTGGAAACACCATATATTTT; cdr3_aa: CASSLEAFGNTIYF; d_call: -; clone_size: -; v_call: TRBV5-4; j_call: TRBJ1-3
cdr3_nt: TGTGCCAGCAGCCAGGGACTAGCTTGGGTTGAGCAGTTCTTC; cdr3_aa: CASSQGLAWVEQFF; d_call: TRBD2; clone_size: -; v_call: TRBV7-2; j_call: TRBJ2-1
cdr3_nt: TGTGCCAGCAGCGTAGGGCCAGGACTAGCGGGAGAGACCCAGTACTTC; cdr3_aa: CASSVGPGLAGETQYF; d_call: TRBD2; clone_size: once; v_call: TRBV9; j_call: TRBJ2-5
cdr3_nt: TGCGCCAGCAGTCTCTGTCAGCCCCAGCATTTT; cdr3_aa: CASSLCQPQHF; d_call: -; clone_size: -; v_call: TRBV23-1; j_call: TRBJ1-5
cdr3_nt: TGCGCCAGCAGTGTGGGGGGGAGGGCCCACGAGCAGTACTTC; cdr3_aa: CASSVGGRAHEQYF; d_call: TRBD2; clone_size: -; v_call: TRBV10-1; j_call: TRBJ2-7
cdr3_nt: TGCGCCAGCGGATCCGGGACAGGGGCCGGAGGTGGAAACACCATATATTTT; cdr3_aa: CASGSGTGAGGGNTIYF; d_call: TRBD1; clone_size: -; v_call: TRBV5-1; j_call: TRBJ1-3
cdr3_nt: TGCAGCGTTGATAGACAGGGTGCTAACTATGGCTACACCTTC; cdr3_aa: CSVDRQGANYGYTF; d_call: TRBD1; clone_size: -; v_call: TRBV29-1; j_call: TRBJ1-2
cdr3_nt: TGTGCCAGCAGTTTATCGATGGGGGGATATAGCAATCAGCCCCAGCATTTT; cdr3_aa: CASSLSMGGYSNQPQHF; d_call: -; clone_size: few; v_call: TRBV27; j_call: TRBJ1-5
cdr3_nt: TGTGCCAGCAGTTCATCCGGGACAGTTAGCAATCAGCCCCAGCATTTT; cdr3_aa: CASSSSGTVSNQPQHF; d_call: TRBD1; clone_size: -; v_call: TRBV27; j_call: TRBJ1-5
cdr3_nt: TGTGCCAGCAGCGAAGTAACCGCCCCGACAGGGACCGAGTACGAGCAGTACTTC; cdr3_aa: CASSEVTAPTGTEYEQYF; d_call: TRBD1; clone_size: -; v_call: TRBV11-1; j_call: TRBJ2-7
cdr3_nt: TGCAGCGTTGGATACGGGACTAGCGGACCCAATGAGCAGTTCTTC; cdr3_aa: CSVGYGTSGPNEQFF; d_call: TRBD2; clone_size: -; v_call: TRBV29-1; j_call: TRBJ2-1
cdr3_nt: TGTGCCTGGACCTTGGGACAGCCTGAAGCTTTCTTT; cdr3_aa: CAWTLGQPEAFF; d_call: TRBD1; clone_size: -; v_call: TRBV30; j_call: TRBJ1-1